This TCR beta chain comes out of a study of T cell responses to AZD1222 COVID-19 vaccine. Second-dose intervals near 4 or 12 weeks were combined. This clone was seen just once. This table comes from immunoSEQ multiplex PCR, and its TCRdb copy is limited to in-frame clones, with some not included. The sample records roughly 140,000 clones, 87% being singletons. CDR1 is SQVTM, CDR2 ANQGSEA, per germline. Trimming pared 7 bases from V and 8 bases from J, leaving 11 bases between. There are 10 residues in the CDR3. The sample in question was peripheral blood, obtained 28 days after the second AZD1222 dose. The TCR sequence derives from an adult who received the AZD1222 COVID-19 vaccine. The chain has TRBV29-1 and TRBJ1-1; D is unresolved. The CDR3 loop reads CSAVGAEAFF. The CDR3 DNA is TGCAGCGCCGTTGGAGCGGAAGCTTTCTTT.